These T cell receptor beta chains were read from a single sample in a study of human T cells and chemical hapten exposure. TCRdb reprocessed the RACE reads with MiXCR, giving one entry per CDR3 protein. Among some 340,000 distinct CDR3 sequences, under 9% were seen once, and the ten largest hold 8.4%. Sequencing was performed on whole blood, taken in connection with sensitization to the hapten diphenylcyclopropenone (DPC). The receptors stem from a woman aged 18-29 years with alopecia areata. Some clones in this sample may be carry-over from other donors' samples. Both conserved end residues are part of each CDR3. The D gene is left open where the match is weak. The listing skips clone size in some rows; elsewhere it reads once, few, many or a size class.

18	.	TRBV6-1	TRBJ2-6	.	CASGDRREDFSGANVLTF	TGTGCCAGCGGGGACCGGCGAGAGGATTTCTCTGGGGCCAACGTCCTGACTTTC
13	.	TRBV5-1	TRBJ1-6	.	CASSLAENSPLHF	TGCGCCAGCAGCTTGGCTGAAAATTCACCCCTCCACTTT
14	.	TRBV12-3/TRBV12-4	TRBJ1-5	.	CASSTTDSNQPQHF	TGTGCCAGCAGTACGACAGATAGCAATCAGCCCCAGCATTTT
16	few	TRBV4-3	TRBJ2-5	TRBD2	CASSQGLAGAQETQYF	TGCGCCAGCAGCCAGGGACTAGCGGGGGCCCAAGAGACCCAGTACTTC
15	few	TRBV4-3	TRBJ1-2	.	CASSQDRAGRDGYTF	TGCGCCAGCAGCCAAGATCGAGCAGGAAGAGATGGCTACACCTTC
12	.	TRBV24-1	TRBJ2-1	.	CATSEAYNEQFF	TGTGCCACCAGTGAGGCCTACAATGAGCAGTTCTTC
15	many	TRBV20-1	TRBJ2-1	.	CSARTVPRGVVEQFF	TGCAGTGCTAGGACAGTTCCACGTGGGGTTGTTGAGCAGTTCTTC
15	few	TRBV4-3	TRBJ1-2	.	CASSQDHPGYYGYTF	TGCGCCAGCAGCCAAGATCATCCGGGATACTATGGCTACACCTTC
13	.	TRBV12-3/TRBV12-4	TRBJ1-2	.	CASSGKIPPLYTF	TGTGCCAGCAGTGGGAAGATCCCCCCACTCTACACCTTC
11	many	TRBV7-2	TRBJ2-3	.	CASTPFETQYF	TGTGCCAGCACCCCTTTTGAGACGCAGTATTTT
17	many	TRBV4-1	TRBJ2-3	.	CASSQEGGGQSTDTQYF	TGCGCCAGCAGCCAAGAGGGTGGCGGTCAGAGCACAGATACGCAGTATTTT
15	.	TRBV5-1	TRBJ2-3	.	CASSPLIAQQDTQYF	TGCGCCAGCAGCCCGTTAATAGCCCAGCAAGATACGCAGTATTTT
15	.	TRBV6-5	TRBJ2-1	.	CASSYSGGLHNEQFF	TGTGCCAGCAGTTACTCGGGGGGCCTCCACAATGAGCAGTTCTTC
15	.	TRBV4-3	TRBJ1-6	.	CASSQDYGGNSPLHF	TGCGCCAGCAGCCAAGACTACGGGGGCAATTCACCCCTCCACTTT
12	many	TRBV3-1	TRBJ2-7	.	CASSQETIQQYF	TGTGCCAGCAGCCAAGAGACTATCCAGCAGTACTTC
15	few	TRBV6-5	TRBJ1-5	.	CASSLLGTGNQPQHF	TGTGCCAGCAGTCTTTTAGGGACGGGAAATCAGCCCCAGCATTTT
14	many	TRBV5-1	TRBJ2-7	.	CASSLLGRSYEQYF	TGCGCCAGCAGCTTATTGGGACGGAGCTACGAGCAGTACTTC
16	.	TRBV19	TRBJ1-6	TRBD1	CASTGQGHSYNSPLHF	TGTGCCAGTACCGGACAGGGGCACTCCTATAATTCACCCCTCCACTTT
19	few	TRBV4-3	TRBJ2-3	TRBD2	CASSQAGDSGGISTDTQYF	TGCGCCAGCAGCCAAGCAGGGGATAGCGGGGGCATTAGCACAGATACGCAGTATTTT
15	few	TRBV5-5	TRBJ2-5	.	CASSLAYLAQETQYF	TGTGCCAGCAGCTTGGCCTATCTAGCGCAAGAGACCCAGTACTTC
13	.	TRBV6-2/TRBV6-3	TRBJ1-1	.	CASSSQGDLEAFF	TGTGCCAGCAGTTCCCAGGGTGACCTTGAAGCTTTCTTT
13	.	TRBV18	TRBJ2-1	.	CASSPGGDTEQFF	TGTGCCAGCTCACCAGGAGGCGATACCGAGCAGTTCTTC
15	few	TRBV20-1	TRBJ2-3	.	CSARRGGRITDTQYF	TGCAGTGCTAGGAGGGGGGGCCGGATCACAGATACGCAGTATTTT
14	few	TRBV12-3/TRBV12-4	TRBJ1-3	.	CASSLGQEGNTIYF	TGTGCCAGCAGTTTAGGACAGGAGGGAAACACCATATATTTT
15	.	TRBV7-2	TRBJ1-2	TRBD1	CASSRGGGQKIFYTF	TGTGCCAGCAGCCGAGGAGGGGGACAGAAAATTTTCTACACCTTC
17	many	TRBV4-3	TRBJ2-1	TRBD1	CASSQDRGPLGGNEQFF	TGCGCCAGCAGCCAAGATAGGGGGCCTTTAGGTGGGAATGAGCAGTTCTTC
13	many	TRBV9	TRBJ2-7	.	CASSVAPGNEQYF	TGTGCCAGCAGCGTAGCGCCAGGGAACGAGCAGTACTTC
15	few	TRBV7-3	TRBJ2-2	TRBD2	CASSPLAANTGELFF	TGTGCCAGCAGCCCACTAGCGGCGAACACCGGGGAGCTGTTTTTT